This record concerns one T cell receptor (beta chain) sequence. The data were taken from a study of control samples from healthy donors and cancer patients. This CDR3 spans 14 amino acids. CDR1 and CDR2 (germline): SNHLY, FYNNEI. V gave up 6 bases and J gave up 9 bases; unmatched junction bases: 9. Clones were read by immunoSEQ multiplex PCR, and TCRdb kept only the in-frame ones, dropping some. The data contain roughly 59,000 clones, 92% of them singletons. Sample: PBMCs. The gene calls are TRBV2 and TRBJ2-1, with 9 bases lining up with TRBD2. The clonotype originates from a man aged 35 to 55 with colorectal cancer. CDR3 nucleotide sequence: TGTGCCAGCAGAACTAGCGGGTCAATAGGTGAGCAGTTCTTC. Translated, it gives CASRTSGSIGEQFF.